The present TCR beta chain was sequenced within a study of response to subunit inactivated influenza vaccine. Points from the study as a whole: New T cells are recruited in small numbers by each seasonal influenza vaccination, according to the authors' suggestion.

CDR1 SGHAT and CDR2 FQNNGV come from the germline V gene. Trimming shortened V by 4 bases and J by 3 bases, and 16 bases separated the two germline ends. The CDR3 runs to 15 residues. TCRdb re-analysed the RT-PCR reads in MiXCR, keeping a single row per CDR3 protein. The sample lists under 500,000 distinct CDR3 sequences; approximately 10% were seen once. As to this clonotype: Its target is not known.

This TCR came from a man aged 45-65 years who received an inactivated influenza vaccine. The J gene is TRBJ2-7, the V gene TRBV11-2, with D possibly TRBD1 on 6 matching bases. The starting material was PBMCs from blood, obtained more than 35 days after vaccination. The CDR3 DNA is TGTGCCAGCAGCTATAGTCGGACAGTCGGCTACGAGCAGTACTTC. This translates into CASSYSRTVGYEQYF.